The 9 T cell receptor beta chains reported below all come from one sample, sequenced in a study of graft-versus-host responses after intestinal transplantation. TCRdb's copy holds only in-frame clones and misses some; the assay was immunoSEQ multiplex PCR. The sample consists of some 120,000 clones, about nine tenths of them appearing once. No antigen has been identified for these receptors. The sample here was unstimulated CD4+ T cells sorted from spleen or lymph node cells, taken before intestinal transplant. Receptors were obtained from a human donor who received an intestinal transplant.

This clone showed up just once. The chain links TRBV7-8 to TRBJ1-5; 8 nucleotides match TRBD1. CDR1 is SGHVS and CDR2 is FQNEAQ in the germline V gene. The junction had 10 bases not matched to a gene; V was cut back by 5 bases and J by 7 bases. This CDR3 has 15 amino acids. CDR3 nucleotides: TGTGCCAGCAGCCACGGGACAGGAGTCAAGCAGCCCCAGCATTTT. Its protein product is CASSHGTGVKQPQHF.

CDR3 amino acids: CASSVAPLPRETQYF. The CDR3 DNA follows: TGTGCCAGCAGCGTAGCCCCCCTCCCTCGAGAGACCCAGTACTTC. V and J are TRBV9 and TRBJ2-5; D gene ambiguous. The CDR3 runs 15 residues. Germline-derived CDR1 and CDR2 are SGDLS and YYNGEE. Trimming removed 0 bases at V and 4 bases at J, with 13 bases between. Looking up the rest from reference TRBV9 and TRBJ2-5 gives the full variable domain: DSGVTQTPKHLITATGQRVTLRCSPRSGDLSVYWYQQSLDQGLQFLIQYYNGEERAKGNILERFSAQQFPDLHSELNLSSLELGDSALYFCASSVAPLPRETQYFGPGTRLLVL.

The chain has TRBV29-1 and TRBJ2-1; TRBD1 matches 12 bases. The CDR3 has 14 amino acids. With 1 base clipped from V and 8 bases from J, the junction kept 3 bases outside the gene matches. The germline V gene has CDR1 SQVTM and CDR2 ANQGSEA. CDR3 sequence: CSVEGGTGGDEQFF. DNA for the CDR3: TGCAGCGTTGAAGGGGGGACAGGGGGCGATGAGCAGTTCTTC.

The chain is built from TRBV5-1 and TRBJ2-3; 10 positions match TRBD2. Germline V lookup: CDR1 SGHRS, CDR2 YFSETQ. The CDR3 loop spans 16 amino acids. V dropped 4 bases and J dropped 2; count of bases not matched to a gene: 7. CDR3 coding DNA: TGCGCCAGCAGCCCTAGACTAGCGGGTCACACAGATACGCAGTATTTT. Protein sequence: CASSPRLAGHTDTQYF.

The gene calls are TRBV2 and TRBJ2-5, with D possibly TRBD1 on 6 matching bases. The assigned J gene may be wrong: the sequence end matches TRBJ2-7 better. The CDR3 sequence is 15 residues long. The germline gives CDR1 SNHLY, CDR2 FYNNEI. CDR3 sequence reads: CASSKQGSPSYEQYF. The CDR3 DNA reads as TGTGCCAGCAGCAAACAGGGATCCCCTTCCTACGAGCAGTACTTC.

The CDR3 coding sequence is TGTGCCAGCAGTTCAGGGACTCTTAGCTCCTACGAGCAGTACTTC. This translates into CASSSGTLSSYEQYF. This chain links TRBV28 with TRBJ2-7; a weak D match, TRBD2 (6 bases). The CDR3 totals 15 residues. In germline, CDR1 is MDHEN, CDR2 SYDVKM. Deletions cut 4 bases from V and 0 bases from J, with 13 bases between.

The chain joins TRBV11-3 to TRBJ1-2; TRBD1 agrees at 8 bases. Unmatched junction bases numbered 11, after V lost 4 bases and J lost 7 bases. The CDR3 totals 15 residues. The germline gives CDR1 SGHNT, CDR2 YENEEA. The CDR3 sequence is CASSSTWTGRGGYTF. CDR3 DNA: TGTGCCAGCAGCTCGACGTGGACAGGGAGGGGTGGCTACACCTTC. Variable domain in full (rest from reference TRBV11-3 and TRBJ1-2): EAGVVQSPRYKIIEKKQPVAFWCNPISGHNTLYWYLQNLGQGPELLIRYENEEAVDDSQLPKDRFSAERLKGVDSTLKIQPAELGDSAVYLCASSSTWTGRGGYTFGSGTRLTVV.

This chain joins TRBV6-4 and TRBJ2-2, with 8 bases that match TRBD1. Per germline, CDR1 MRHNA and CDR2 SNTAGT. V trimming: 0 bases; J trimming: 1 base; junction bases outside the gene matches: 1. The CDR3 has 16 amino acids. CDR3 amino acids: CASSDSGTGNTGELFF. The CDR3 nucleotides are TGTGCCAGCAGTGACTCGGGGACAGGGAACACCGGGGAGCTGTTTTTT.

J is TRBJ2-1 and V is TRBV11-3; the match to TRBD2 covers 13 bases. The germline V gene has CDR1 SGHNT and CDR2 YENEEA. V dropped 5 bases and J dropped 8; count of bases not matched to a gene: 9. CDR3 length: 16 amino acids. The CDR3 region has the DNA TGTGCCAGCAGCCCGGGACTAGCGGGGCCAATCGATGAGCAGTTCTTC. This gives the protein CASSPGLAGPIDEQFF. Combining the CDR3 with reference TRBV11-3 and TRBJ2-1 gives the whole variable domain EAGVVQSPRYKIIEKKQPVAFWCNPISGHNTLYWYLQNLGQGPELLIRYENEEAVDDSQLPKDRFSAERLKGVDSTLKIQPAELGDSAVYLCASSPGLAGPIDEQFFGPGTRLTVL.